The next 9 T cell receptor beta chains were all read from a single sample in a study of CD8+ T cells in alopecia areata. cDNA serving as the sequencing template came from extracted, reverse transcribed RNA. Libraries were prepared by immunoSEQ multiplex PCR; TCRdb keeps only in-frame clonotypes and omits some of them. The data hold 90,000 to 130,000 clones, with 50% to 70% observed a single time. Sequenced: NKG2D-low CD8+ T cells sorted from blood. The source of these receptors is a human donor with alopecia areata.

DNA of the CDR3: TGTGCCACCAGCAGAGTTCCGGGACTAGCGGGAGGACAAGAGACCCAGTACTTC. This encodes CATSRVPGLAGGQETQYF. The chain carries TRBV15 and TRBJ2-5, with 15 bases fitting TRBD2. Germline CDR1 is LNHNV and CDR2 is YYDKDF (reference sequence). The ends lost 1 base at V and 2 bases at J; junction bases unmatched: 5. The CDR3 is 18 amino acids.

This clone turned up a few times. The CDR3 here is CASSSARTDSGANVLTF. CDR3 nucleotide sequence: TGTGCCAGCAGCTCTGCCAGGACGGACTCTGGGGCCAACGTCCTGACTTTC. This chain links TRBV7-9 with TRBJ2-6; the D is unclear. The V gene's germline CDR1 is SEHNR and CDR2 FQNEAQ (reference sequence). The V and J ends lost 4 bases and 0 bases respectively, with 13 bases between them. The CDR3 has 17 residues. The full variable domain, in which reference TRBV7-9 and TRBJ2-6 provide the parts outside the CDR3, is DTGVSQNPRHKITKRGQNVTFRCDPISEHNRLYWYRQTLGQGPEFLTYFQNEAQLEKSRLLSDRFSAERPKGSFSTLEIQRTEQGDSAMYLCASSSARTDSGANVLTFGAGSRLTVL.

The chain combines TRBV6-1 with TRBJ2-5, with 11 bases aligning to TRBD2. Germline V gives CDR1 MNHNS, CDR2 SASEGT. This CDR3 is built from 15 residues. After removal of 6 bases from V and 5 bases from J, the junction contained 8 bases not matched to a gene. The CDR3 is CASRGLAVSGETQYF. The CDR3, as DNA: TGTGCCAGCAGGGGACTAGCGGTGTCTGGGGAGACCCAGTACTTC.

The V gene is TRBV6-5, the J gene TRBJ2-1, with unresolved D. Germline values: CDR1 MNHEY, CDR2 SVGAGI. V lost 6 bases, J lost 4 bases, and 7 bases lay in between. This CDR3 spans 12 amino acids. The CDR3 loop reads CASSRSYNEQFF. In DNA, the CDR3 is TGTGCCAGCAGCAGGTCTTACAATGAGCAGTTCTTC.

J is TRBJ2-3 and V is TRBV19, with TRBD2 as a possible D gene (6 bases). V shed 3 bases and J shed 2 bases, with 12 bases lying between them. The CDR3 totals 15 residues. Germline V gives CDR1 LNHDA, CDR2 SQIVND (reference sequence). Here the CDR3 DNA reads TGTGCCAGTAGTATGGTTGCGGGGAACACAGATACGCAGTATTTT. The encoded protein is CASSMVAGNTDTQYF.

This clone was recorded a few times. This chain joins TRBV2 and TRBJ2-7, with 10 bases matching TRBD1. Unmatched junction bases numbered 8, after V lost 9 bases and J lost 6 bases. The CDR3 extends over 13 amino acids. CDR1 SNHLY and CDR2 FYNNEI come from the germline V gene. CDR3 amino acids: CARKGQGKGEQYF. The CDR3 nucleotides are TGTGCCAGAAAGGGACAGGGGAAAGGCGAGCAGTACTTC.

This chain connects TRBV5-1 to TRBJ2-7; D ambiguous. CDR1 is SGHRS, CDR2 YFSETQ, per germline. The CDR3 loop spans 15 amino acids. V was pared by 1 base and J by 3 bases, with 14 bases between. The CDR3 coding sequence is TGCGCCAGCAGCTTGTTTTCAGGACCTAGCTACGAGCAGTACTTC. Residues: CASSLFSGPSYEQYF. The full variable domain, with the rest looked up from reference TRBV5-1 and TRBJ2-7, is KAGVTQTPRYLIKTRGQQVTLSCSPISGHRSVSWYQQTPGQGLQFLFEYFSETQRNKGNFPGRFSGRQFSNSRSEMNVSTLELGDSALYLCASSLFSGPSYEQYFGPGTRLTVT.

As for this clone: The junction shows a germline mismatch at one end, possibly a read error. The V call is TRBV25-1, the J call TRBJ2-5; 7 nucleotides line up with TRBD2. Germline V gene data show CDR1 as MGHDK and CDR2 as SYGVNS. The CDR3 sequence is 10 residues long. The CDR3 DNA reads as TGTGCCAGCAGTGAGCGGGAGTCCGACTTC. As protein: CASSERESDF.

This clone has just one count. The CDR3 bases are TGTGCCAGCAGCCCAGCGGGAGGGGACACAGATACGCAGTATTTT. It specifies CASSPAGGDTDTQYF. This chain joins TRBV7-9 and TRBJ2-3, with 10 bases aligning to TRBD2. Germline V lookup: CDR1 SEHNR, CDR2 FQNEAQ (reference sequence). The CDR3 spans 15 residues. Trimming cost V 5 bases and J 2 bases; bases outside gene matches: 4.